This TCR beta chain was recorded in a study of T cell changes during pregnancy in multiple sclerosis. In germline, CDR1 is MGHDK, CDR2 SYGVNS. Germline trimming cut 0 bases from V and 7 bases from J; bases unmatched to any gene: 10. CDR3 length: 17 residues. The assay was immunoSEQ multiplex PCR, and TCRdb's table has in-frame clones only and misses some. This table holds about 22,000 clones, roughly 92% found once. Sequencing used CD4+ T cells from peripheral blood mononuclear cells, obtained after pregnancy. This receptor was taken from a female donor in good health, enrolled as a control in a pregnancy study. V and J are TRBV25-1 and TRBJ2-1; TRBD1 matches 9 bases. CDR3 in amino acids: CASSEYIGQGFVNEQFF. As DNA, the CDR3 is TGTGCCAGCAGTGAATATATTGGACAGGGGTTTGTAAATGAGCAGTTCTTC.